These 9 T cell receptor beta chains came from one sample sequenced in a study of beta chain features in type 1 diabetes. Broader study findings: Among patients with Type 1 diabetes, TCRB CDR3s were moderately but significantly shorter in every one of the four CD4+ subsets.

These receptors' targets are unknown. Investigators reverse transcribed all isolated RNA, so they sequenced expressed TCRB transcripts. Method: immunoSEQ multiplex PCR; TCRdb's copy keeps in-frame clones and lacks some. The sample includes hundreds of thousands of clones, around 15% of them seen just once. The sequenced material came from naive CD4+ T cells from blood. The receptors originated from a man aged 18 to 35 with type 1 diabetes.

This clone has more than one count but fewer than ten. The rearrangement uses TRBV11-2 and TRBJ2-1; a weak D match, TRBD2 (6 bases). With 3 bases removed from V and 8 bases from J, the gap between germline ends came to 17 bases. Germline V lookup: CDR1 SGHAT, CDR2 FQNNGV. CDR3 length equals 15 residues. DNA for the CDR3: TGTGCCAGCAGCTTGACGGGACTCCCTAGGGATGAGCAGTTCTTC. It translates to CASSLTGLPRDEQFF.

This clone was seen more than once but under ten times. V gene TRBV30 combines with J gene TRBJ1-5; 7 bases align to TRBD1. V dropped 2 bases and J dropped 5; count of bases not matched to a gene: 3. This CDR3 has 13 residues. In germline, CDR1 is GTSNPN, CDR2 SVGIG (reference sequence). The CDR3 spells CAWSTQGHQPQHF. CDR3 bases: TGTGCCTGGAGTACACAGGGGCATCAGCCCCAGCATTTT.

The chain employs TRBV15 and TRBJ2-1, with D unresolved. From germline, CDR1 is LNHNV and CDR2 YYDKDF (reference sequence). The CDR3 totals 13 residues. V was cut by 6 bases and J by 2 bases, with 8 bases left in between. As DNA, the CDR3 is TGTGCCACCAGTCGGGTTACCTACAATGAGCAGTTCTTC. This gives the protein CATSRVTYNEQFF.

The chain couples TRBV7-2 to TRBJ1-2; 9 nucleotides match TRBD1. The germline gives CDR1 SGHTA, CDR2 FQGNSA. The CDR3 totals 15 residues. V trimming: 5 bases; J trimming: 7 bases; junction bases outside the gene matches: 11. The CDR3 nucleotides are TGTGCCAGCAGCAGCCGGACAGGGGCCCTTCGTGGCTACACCTTC. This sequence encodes CASSSRTGALRGYTF.

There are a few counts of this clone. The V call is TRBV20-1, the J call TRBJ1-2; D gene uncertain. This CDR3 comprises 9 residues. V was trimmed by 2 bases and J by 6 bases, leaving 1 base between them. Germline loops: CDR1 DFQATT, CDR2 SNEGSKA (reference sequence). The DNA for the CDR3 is TGCAGTGCTAGACATGGCTACACCTTC. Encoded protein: CSARHGYTF.

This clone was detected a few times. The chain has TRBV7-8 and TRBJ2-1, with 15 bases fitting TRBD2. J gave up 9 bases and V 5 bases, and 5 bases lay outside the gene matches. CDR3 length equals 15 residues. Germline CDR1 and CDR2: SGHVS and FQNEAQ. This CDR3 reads CASSTGLAGGPEQFF. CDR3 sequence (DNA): TGTGCCAGCAGCACAGGACTAGCGGGGGGGCCTGAGCAGTTCTTC. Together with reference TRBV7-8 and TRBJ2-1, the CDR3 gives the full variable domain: GAGVSQSPRYKVAKRGQDVALRCDPISGHVSLFWYQQALGQGPEFLTYFQNEAQLDKSGLPSDRFFAERPEGSVSTLKIQRTQQEDSAVYLCASSTGLAGGPEQFFGPGTRLTVL.

Written as DNA, the CDR3 is TGTGCCAGCAGCGGGGGATTGGGCGAAGAGACCCAGTACTTC. Translating it yields CASSGGLGEETQYF. V gene TRBV9 combines with J gene TRBJ2-5; D gene unclear. The germline V gene has CDR1 SGDLS and CDR2 YYNGEE. The CDR3 has 14 amino acids. The V gene lost 3 bases and the J gene lost 3 bases, with 12 bases spanning the gap.

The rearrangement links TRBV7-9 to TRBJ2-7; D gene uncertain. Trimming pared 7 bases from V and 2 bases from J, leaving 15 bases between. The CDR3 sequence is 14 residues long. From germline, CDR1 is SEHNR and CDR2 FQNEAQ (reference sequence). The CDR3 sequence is CASIHPGNTYEQYF. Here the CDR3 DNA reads TGTGCCAGCATCCATCCGGGCAACACCTACGAGCAGTACTTC.

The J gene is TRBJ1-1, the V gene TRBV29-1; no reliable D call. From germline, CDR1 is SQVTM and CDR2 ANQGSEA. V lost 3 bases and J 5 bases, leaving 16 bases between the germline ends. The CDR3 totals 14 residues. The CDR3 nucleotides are TGCAGCGTTGAGTCACGTCTCGGGAGTACTGAAGCTTTCTTT. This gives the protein CSVESRLGSTEAFF.